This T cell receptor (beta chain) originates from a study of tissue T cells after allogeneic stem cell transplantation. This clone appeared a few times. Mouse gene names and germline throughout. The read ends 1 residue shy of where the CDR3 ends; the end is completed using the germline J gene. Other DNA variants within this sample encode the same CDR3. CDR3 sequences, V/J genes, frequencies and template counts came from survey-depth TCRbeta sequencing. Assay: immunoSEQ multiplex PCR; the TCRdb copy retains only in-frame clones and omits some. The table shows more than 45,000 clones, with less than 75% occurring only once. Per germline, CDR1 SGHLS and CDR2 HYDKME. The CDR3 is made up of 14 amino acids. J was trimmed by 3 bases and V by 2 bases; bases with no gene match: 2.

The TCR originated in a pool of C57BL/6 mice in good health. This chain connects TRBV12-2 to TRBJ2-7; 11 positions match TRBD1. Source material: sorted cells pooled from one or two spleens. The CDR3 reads CASSPGTGGYEQYF. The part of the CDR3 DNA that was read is TGTGCCAGCTCTCCCGGGACAGGGGGCTATGAACAGTAC.